Sequencing of this T cell receptor beta chain was carried out in a study of blood T cell repertoires in COVID-19. Some clones are missing from TCRdb's copy, which holds only in-frame ones; the method was immunoSEQ multiplex PCR. The sample lists 150,000 or so clones; about nine tenths were seen once. The sequencing input was peripheral blood. The receptor was isolated from a man younger than 40 with COVID-19, enrolled during active disease.

The CDR3 DNA reads as TGTGCCAGCAGTCCGGGTAACTATGGCTACACCTTC. Amino acids: CASSPGNYGYTF. V gene TRBV28 combines with J gene TRBJ1-2; unclear D gene. Germline CDR1 reads MDHEN; CDR2 reads SYDVKM. CDR3 length equals 12 residues. The V end lost 5 bases, the J end lost 1 base, and 5 bases lay between the germline ends.